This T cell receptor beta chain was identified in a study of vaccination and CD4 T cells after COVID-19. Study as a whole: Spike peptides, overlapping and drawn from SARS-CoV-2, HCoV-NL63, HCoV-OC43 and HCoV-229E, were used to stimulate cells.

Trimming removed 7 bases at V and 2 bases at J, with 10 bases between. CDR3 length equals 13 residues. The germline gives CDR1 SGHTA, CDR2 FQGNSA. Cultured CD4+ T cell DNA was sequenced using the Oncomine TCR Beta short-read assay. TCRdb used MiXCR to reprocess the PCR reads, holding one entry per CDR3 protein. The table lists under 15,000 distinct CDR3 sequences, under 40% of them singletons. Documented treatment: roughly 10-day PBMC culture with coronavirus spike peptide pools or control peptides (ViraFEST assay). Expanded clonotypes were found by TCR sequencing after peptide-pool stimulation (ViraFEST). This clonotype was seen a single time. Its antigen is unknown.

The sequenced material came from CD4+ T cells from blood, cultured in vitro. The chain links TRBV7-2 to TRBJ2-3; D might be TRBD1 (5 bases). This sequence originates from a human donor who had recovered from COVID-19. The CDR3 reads CASKTDNTDTQYF. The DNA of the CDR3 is TGTGCCAGCAAAACGGACAACACAGATACGCAGTATTTT. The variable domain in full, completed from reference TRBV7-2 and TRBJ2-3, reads GAGVSQSPSNKVTEKGKDVELRCDPISGHTALYWYRQSLGQGLEFLIYFQGNSAPDKSGLPSDRFSAERTGGSVSTLTIQRTQQEDSAVYLCASKTDNTDTQYFGPGTRLTVL.